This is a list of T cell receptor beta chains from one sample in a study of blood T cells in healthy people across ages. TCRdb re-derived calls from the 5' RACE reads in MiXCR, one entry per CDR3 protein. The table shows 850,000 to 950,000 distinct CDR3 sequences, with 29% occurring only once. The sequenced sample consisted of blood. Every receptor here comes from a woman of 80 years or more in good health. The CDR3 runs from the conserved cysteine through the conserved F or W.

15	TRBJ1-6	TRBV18	CASRGGTTDNSPLHF
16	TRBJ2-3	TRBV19	CASSIGLAGTSDTQYF
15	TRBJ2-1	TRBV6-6	CASRFLAGGLNEQFF
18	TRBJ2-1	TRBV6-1	CASRDRGLAGVSVGEQFF
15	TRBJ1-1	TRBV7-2	CASSLALGSQTEAFF
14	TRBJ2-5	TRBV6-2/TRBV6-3	CASRRREVNNEQYF
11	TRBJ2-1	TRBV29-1	CSVSIGHEQFF
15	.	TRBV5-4	CASSLEGGTVRTQYF
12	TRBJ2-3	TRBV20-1	CSALSGTDTQYF
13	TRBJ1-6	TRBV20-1	CSASPGYNSPLHF
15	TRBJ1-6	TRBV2	CASRPSDRGNSPLHF
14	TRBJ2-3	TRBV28	CASSLSGFSDTQYF
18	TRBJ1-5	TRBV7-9	CASSLADGSTLHNQPQHF
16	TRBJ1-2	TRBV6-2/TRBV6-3	CASNSPGLTETTGYTF
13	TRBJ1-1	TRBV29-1	CSVARTMNTEAFF
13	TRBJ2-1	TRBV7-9	CASSVKDSHEQFF
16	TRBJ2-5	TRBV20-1	CSAWAGVAGVKETQYF
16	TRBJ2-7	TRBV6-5	CASSYSSGGPSYEQYF
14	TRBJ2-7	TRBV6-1	CASSATGNYYEQYF
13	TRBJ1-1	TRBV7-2	CASSFFGGTEAFF
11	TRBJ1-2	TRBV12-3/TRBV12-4	CASAAVGGTTF
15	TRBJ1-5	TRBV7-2	CASSLQGWAIEPQHF
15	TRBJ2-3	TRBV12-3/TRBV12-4	CASRSQGASTDTQYF
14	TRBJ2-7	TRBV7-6	CASSREQTSYEQYF
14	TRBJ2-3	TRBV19	CASSVTSFGYTQYF
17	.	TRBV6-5	CASSYSVEGSSYDEQYF
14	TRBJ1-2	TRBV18	CASSPPSGVDGYTF
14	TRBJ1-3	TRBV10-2	CASRHLPSGNTIYF
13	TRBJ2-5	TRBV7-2	CASSLFYQETQYF